This TCR beta chain was documented in a study of CD8 T cells in Susac syndrome. V was cut by 0 bases and J by 4 bases, with 9 bases left in between. The CDR3 runs to 15 residues. The germline V gene encodes CDR1 LNHNV and CDR2 YYDKDF (reference sequence). A quantity of about 0.45 to 1 ug RNA underwent reverse transcription using random hexamers. Amplification of TCR beta CDR3 spanned 54 Vbeta and 13 Jbeta via immunoSEQ multiplex PCR. TCRdb re-derived calls from the immunoSEQ multiplex PCR reads in MiXCR, one entry per CDR3 protein. Here the sample spans some 130,000 distinct CDR3 sequences, 95% being singletons.

The sequence was collected from a human donor with Susac syndrome. The genes are TRBV15 and TRBJ1-4, with D unresolved. Sequenced sample: CD8+ T cells from PBMCs. CDR3: CATSREMQLNEKLFF. CDR3 DNA sequence: TGTGCCACCAGCAGAGAGATGCAACTTAATGAAAAACTGTTTTTT.